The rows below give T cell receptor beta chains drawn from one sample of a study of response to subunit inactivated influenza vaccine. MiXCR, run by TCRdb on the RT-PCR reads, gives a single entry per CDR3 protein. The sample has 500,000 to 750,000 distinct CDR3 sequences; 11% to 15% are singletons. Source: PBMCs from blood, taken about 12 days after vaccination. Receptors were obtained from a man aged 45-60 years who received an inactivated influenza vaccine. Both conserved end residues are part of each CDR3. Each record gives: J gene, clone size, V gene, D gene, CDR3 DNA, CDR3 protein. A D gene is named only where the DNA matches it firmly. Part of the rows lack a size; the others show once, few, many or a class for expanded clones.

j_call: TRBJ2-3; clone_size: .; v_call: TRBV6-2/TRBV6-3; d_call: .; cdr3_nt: TGTGCCAGCAGTCGCCGCAGGGGCGCAGATACGCAGTATTTT; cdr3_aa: CASSRRRGADTQYF
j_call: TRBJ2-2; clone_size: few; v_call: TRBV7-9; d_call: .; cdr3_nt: TGTGCCAGCAGCTTAGCCGGGGCTACCGGGGAGCTGTTTTTT; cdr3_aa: CASSLAGATGELFF
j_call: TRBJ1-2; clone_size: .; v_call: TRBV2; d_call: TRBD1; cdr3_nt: TGTGCCAGCAGCCCCCCGGGGCAGGGGGGAGGTGGCTACACCTTC; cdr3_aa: CASSPPGQGGGGYTF
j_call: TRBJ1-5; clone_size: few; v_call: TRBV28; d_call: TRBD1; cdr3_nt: TGTGCCAGCAGGGCAGGGGGTCAGCCCCAGCATTTT; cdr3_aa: CASRAGGQPQHF
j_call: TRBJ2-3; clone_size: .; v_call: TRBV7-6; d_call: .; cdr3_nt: TGTGCCAGCAGCCCGGGACTTTACACCACAGATACGCAGTATTTT; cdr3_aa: CASSPGLYTTDTQYF
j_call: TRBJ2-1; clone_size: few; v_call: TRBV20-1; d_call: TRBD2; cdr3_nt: TGCAGTGTCATACTAGCGGGATCCTACAATGAGCAGTTCTTC; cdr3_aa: CSVILAGSYNEQFF
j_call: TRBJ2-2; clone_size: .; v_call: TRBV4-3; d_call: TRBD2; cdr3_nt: TGCGCCAGCAGCCAAGACGCAAAGCGGGGGGGAGGGGAGCTGTTTTTT; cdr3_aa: CASSQDAKRGGGELFF
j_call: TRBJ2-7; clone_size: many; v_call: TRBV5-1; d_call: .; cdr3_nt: TGCGCCAGCAAACTAGCAGGCTCCTACGAGCAGTACTTC; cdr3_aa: CASKLAGSYEQYF
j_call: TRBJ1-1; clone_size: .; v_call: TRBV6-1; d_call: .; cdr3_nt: TGTGCCAGCAGTCAACTCTCACTGAACACTGAAGCTTTCTTT; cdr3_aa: CASSQLSLNTEAFF
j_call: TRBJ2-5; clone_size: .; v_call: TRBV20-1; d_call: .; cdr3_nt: TGCAGTGCCAGTATCAAGGCTGAGACCCAGTACTTC; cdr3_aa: CSASIKAETQYF
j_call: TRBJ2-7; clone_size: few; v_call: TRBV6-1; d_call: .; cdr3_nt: TGTGCCACCACGATGGGGAGTGCCCTGTACGAGCAGTACTTC; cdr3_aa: CATTMGSALYEQYF
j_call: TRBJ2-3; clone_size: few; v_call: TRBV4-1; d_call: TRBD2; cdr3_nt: TGCGCCAGCAGCCAAGAGACTAGCGGGGGTAACACAGATACGCAGTATTTT; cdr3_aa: CASSQETSGGNTDTQYF
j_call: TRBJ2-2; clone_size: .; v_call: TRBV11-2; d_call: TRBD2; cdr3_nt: TGTGCCAGCAGCTTATTCCCATCGGGACTAGCGGTCACCGGGGAGCTGTTTTTT; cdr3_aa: CASSLFPSGLAVTGELFF
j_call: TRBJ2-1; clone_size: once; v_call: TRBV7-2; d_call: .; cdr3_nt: TGTGCCAGCAGCTTAATGGTTGGGACCGCGATGACCAATGAGCAGTTCTTC; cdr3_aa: CASSLMVGTAMTNEQFF
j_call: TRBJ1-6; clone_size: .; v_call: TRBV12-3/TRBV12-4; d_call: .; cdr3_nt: TGTGCCAGCAGTTTCCGGGCAGGGACCCTCCACTTT; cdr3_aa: CASSFRAGTLHF
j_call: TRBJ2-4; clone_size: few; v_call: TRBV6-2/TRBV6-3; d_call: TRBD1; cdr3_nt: TGTGCCAGCAGTTACTCAGGGGGCGCGGATAACTTC; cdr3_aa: CASSYSGGADNF
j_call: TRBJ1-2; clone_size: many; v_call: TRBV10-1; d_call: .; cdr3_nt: TGCGCCAGCAGTGAGTCTCTTGGGGGTCGCTACACCTTC; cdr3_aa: CASSESLGGRYTF
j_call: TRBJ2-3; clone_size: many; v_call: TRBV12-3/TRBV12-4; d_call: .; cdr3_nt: TGTGCCAGCCGCGGAGGGCAGGGAGACACGGCGCAGTATTTT; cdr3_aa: CASRGGQGDTAQYF
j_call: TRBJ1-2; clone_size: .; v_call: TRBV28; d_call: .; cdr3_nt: TGTGCCAGCAGTTTATTATCCGGCGGGTATGGCTACACCTTC; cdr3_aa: CASSLLSGGYGYTF
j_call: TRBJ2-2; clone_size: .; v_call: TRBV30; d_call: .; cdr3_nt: TGTGCCTCAATATCAGGGCCGGGCACCGGGGAGCTGTTTTTT; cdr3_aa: CASISGPGTGELFF
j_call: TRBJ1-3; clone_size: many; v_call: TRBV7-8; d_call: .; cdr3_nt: TGTGCCAGCAGCTTAGCCTCTCCGAGAAACACCATATATTTT; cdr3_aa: CASSLASPRNTIYF
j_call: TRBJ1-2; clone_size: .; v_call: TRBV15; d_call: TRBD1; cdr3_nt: TGTGCCACCAGCAGAGATCGGGGGACAGGGGACGGCTACACCTTC; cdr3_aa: CATSRDRGTGDGYTF
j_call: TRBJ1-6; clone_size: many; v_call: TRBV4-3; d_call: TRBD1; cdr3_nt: TGCGCCAGCAGCCAAGATAGGAGACAGGGGGTGCCGAGAGGGAGCTCCTATAATTCACCCCTCCACTTT; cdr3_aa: CASSQDRRQGVPRGSSYNSPLHF
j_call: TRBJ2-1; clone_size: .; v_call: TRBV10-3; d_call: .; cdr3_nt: TGTGCCATCAATCAAGGGGGGGGACTAAAGTACAATGAGCAGTTCTTC; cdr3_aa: CAINQGGGLKYNEQFF
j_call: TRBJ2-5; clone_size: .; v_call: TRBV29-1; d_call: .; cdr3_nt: TGCAGCGTTAGTGGGGACTTGCTTGGGACCCAGTACTTC; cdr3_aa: CSVSGDLLGTQYF
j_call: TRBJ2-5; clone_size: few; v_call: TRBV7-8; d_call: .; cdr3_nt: TGTGCCAGCAGCCCAGAGATCTTAGTGGAGACCCAGTACTTC; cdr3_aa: CASSPEILVETQYF
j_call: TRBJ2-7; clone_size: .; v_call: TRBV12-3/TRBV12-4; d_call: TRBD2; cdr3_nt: TGTGCCAGCAGTTATACTAGCGGGGCGTCCTACGAGCAGTACTTC; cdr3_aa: CASSYTSGASYEQYF
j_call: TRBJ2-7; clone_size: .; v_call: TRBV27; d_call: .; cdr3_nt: TGTGCCAGCAGTTATAGTGTTGGGGACGGCCTCTCCTACGAGCAGTACTTC; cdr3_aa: CASSYSVGDGLSYEQYF
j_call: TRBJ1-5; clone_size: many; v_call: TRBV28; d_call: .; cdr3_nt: TGTGCCAGCATGGGACGGATGAATCAGCCCCAGCATTTT; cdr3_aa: CASMGRMNQPQHF
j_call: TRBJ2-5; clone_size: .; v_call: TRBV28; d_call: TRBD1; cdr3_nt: TGTGCCAGCTGCGAAGGGGGCTCGTTAGAGACCCAGTACTTC; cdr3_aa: CASCEGGSLETQYF
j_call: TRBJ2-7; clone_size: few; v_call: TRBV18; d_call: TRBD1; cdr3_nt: TGTGCCAGCTCAATGGGACAGAGCTCCTACGAGCAGTACTTC; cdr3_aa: CASSMGQSSYEQYF
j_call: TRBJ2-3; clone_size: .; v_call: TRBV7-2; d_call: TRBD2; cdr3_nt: TGTGCCAGCAGAAAAGGACTAGCGGGAGGCGATACGCAGTATTTT; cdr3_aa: CASRKGLAGGDTQYF
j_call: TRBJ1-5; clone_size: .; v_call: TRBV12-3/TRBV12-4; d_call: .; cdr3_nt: TGTGCCAGCAGTTTAGGAGGGGTCCGATGGCGGGCCCAGCATTTT; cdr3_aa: CASSLGGVRWRAQHF
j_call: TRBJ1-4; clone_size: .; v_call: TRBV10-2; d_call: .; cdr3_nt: TGCGCCAGCTCCTCGGGACACCACCTTCCAACTAATGAAAAACTGTTTTTT; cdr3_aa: CASSSGHHLPTNEKLFF
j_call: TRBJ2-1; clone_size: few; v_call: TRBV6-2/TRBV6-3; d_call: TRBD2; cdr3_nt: TGTGCCAGCAGACGACTAGCGGGCTCCTACAATGAGCAGTTCTTC; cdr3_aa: CASRRLAGSYNEQFF
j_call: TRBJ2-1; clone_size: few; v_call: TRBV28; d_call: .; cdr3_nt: TGTGCCATTGGGCGGGACGAGCAGTTCTTC; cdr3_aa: CAIGRDEQFF
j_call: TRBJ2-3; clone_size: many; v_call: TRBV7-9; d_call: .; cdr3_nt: TGTGCCAGCAGCGTAGCGGATACGCAGTATTTT; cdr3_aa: CASSVADTQYF
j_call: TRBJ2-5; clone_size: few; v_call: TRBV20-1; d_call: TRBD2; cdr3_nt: TGCAGTGCTAGCGAACTAGCGGAGACCCAGTACTTC; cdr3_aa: CSASELAETQYF
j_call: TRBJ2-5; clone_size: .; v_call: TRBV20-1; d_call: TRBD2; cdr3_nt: TGCAGTGCTAGAGAAAGCGGGGGCCTCAGTGGAGAGACCCAGTACTTC; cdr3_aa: CSARESGGLSGETQYF
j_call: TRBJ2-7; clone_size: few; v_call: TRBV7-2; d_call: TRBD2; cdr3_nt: TGTGCCAGCAGCTTAATCGGTGCGGGGGGAGCCTACGAGCAGTACTTC; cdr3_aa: CASSLIGAGGAYEQYF
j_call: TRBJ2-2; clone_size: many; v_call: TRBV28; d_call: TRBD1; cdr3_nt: TGTGCCAGCAGTAACCGGGACAGAACCGGGGAGCTGTTTTTT; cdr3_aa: CASSNRDRTGELFF
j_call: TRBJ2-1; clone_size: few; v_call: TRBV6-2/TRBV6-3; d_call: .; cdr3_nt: TGTGCCAGCAGACCTAATATGGGGAGCGGCCGTTCCTACAATGAGCAGTTCTTC; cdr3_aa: CASRPNMGSGRSYNEQFF
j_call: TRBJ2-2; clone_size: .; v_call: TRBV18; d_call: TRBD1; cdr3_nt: TGTGCCAGCTCACCATGGCAGGGGGCGAACACCGGGGAGCTGTTTTTT; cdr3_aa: CASSPWQGANTGELFF
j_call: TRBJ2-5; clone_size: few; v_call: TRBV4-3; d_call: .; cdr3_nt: TGCGCCAGCAGCCAAGATCCCACAGAAGAGACCCAGTACTTC; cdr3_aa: CASSQDPTEETQYF
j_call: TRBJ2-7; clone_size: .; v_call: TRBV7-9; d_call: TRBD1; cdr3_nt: TGTGCCAGCAGCATCCCGGGACAGGGCCCTCTCGAGCAGTACTTC; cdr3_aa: CASSIPGQGPLEQYF
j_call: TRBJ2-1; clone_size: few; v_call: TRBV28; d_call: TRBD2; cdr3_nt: TGTGCCAGCAGTTTGACTAGCGGGGAAGGCTACAATGAGCAGTTCTTC; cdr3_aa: CASSLTSGEGYNEQFF
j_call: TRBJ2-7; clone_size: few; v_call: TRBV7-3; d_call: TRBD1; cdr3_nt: TGTGCCAGCAGCTTAATTCCCGCTCCAATAACAGGGGCCGAGCAGTACTTC; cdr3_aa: CASSLIPAPITGAEQYF